This T cell receptor (beta chain) derives from a study of molecular identifiers for immune sequencing clone quantification. Losses at the gene ends were 2 bases for V and 10 bases for J; bases not matched to a gene: 9. This CDR3 spans 15 amino acids. Germline lookup yields CDR1 GTSNPN and CDR2 SVGIG (reference sequence). This clonotype appeared a few times. TCRdb re-called the PCR reads with MiXCR, one entry per CDR3 protein. The sample lists 600,000 to 650,000 distinct CDR3 sequences; around 20% were seen once. The sequenced material came from naive CD8+ T cells from blood, with Jurkat cell RNA spiked in. Subset: FACS-sorted CD8+CD4-CCR7+CD45RA+ naive T cells. The receptor comes from a human donor in good health. Some libraries in this study had Jurkat cell RNA spiked in. The chain recombines TRBV30 with TRBJ2-1; TRBD2 aligns across 12 bases. CDR3 DNA sequence: TGTGCCTGGAGTCGACTAGCGGGAGCGAATCAGGAGCAGTTCTTC. Protein sequence: CAWSRLAGANQEQFF.